This T cell receptor beta chain originates from a study of identifying expanded T cells in peripheral blood. Study-wide findings and caveats: Clone count variance between approximately two-week samples rose with total template count.

Using immunoSEQ multiplex PCR, the repertoire was profiled, and TCRdb retains in-frame clones only, with some absent. The data hold around 94,000 clones, with 70% to 90% observed a single time. As to this clone: Its antigen remains unidentified.

No infections or other immune events were documented during collection. Germline CDR1 SNHLY, CDR2 FYNNEI. The CDR3 is 14 residues long. Between the trimmed V and J ends, which lost 1 base and 1 base, there was a span of 7 bases. The rearrangement joins TRBV2 to TRBJ1-1; tentative D call: TRBD1 (5 bases). This TCR was recovered from a person aged 18 to 69 in good health. The source material was blood. CDR3 nucleotide sequence: TGTGCCAGCAGTGAAGAAACAGGGAACACTGAAGCTTTCTTT. Its translation is CASSEETGNTEAFF. Combining the CDR3 with reference TRBV2 and TRBJ1-1 gives the whole variable domain EPEVTQTPSHQVTQMGQEVILRCVPISNHLYFYWYRQILGQKVEFLVSFYNNEISEKSEIFDDQFSVERPDGSNFTLKIRSTKLEDSAMYFCASSEETGNTEAFFGQGTRLTVV.